This passage covers 3 T cell receptor beta chains from one sample sequenced in a study of radiotherapy plus CTLA-4 blockade in lung cancer. Clones were read by immunoSEQ multiplex PCR, and TCRdb kept only the in-frame ones, dropping some. The data hold over 50,000 clones, with around 80% observed a single time. The source was peripheral blood, collected from a patient treated with radiotherapy plus ipilimumab. These receptors all come from a human donor with non-small cell lung cancer who had a partial response to radiotherapy plus ipilimumab.

The chain combines TRBV11-2 with TRBJ2-5; possible D gene TRBD2, 5 bases. With 3 bases removed from V and 5 bases from J, the gap between germline ends came to 7 bases. The CDR3 runs to 12 residues. Looked up from germline, CDR1 is SGHAT and CDR2 is FQNNGV. The CDR3 region has the DNA TGTGCCAGCAGCTTTAGCGAGGAGACCCAGTACTTC. Translation gives CASSFSEETQYF.

The chain recombines TRBV7-6 with TRBJ1-6, with 8 bases lining up with TRBD1. Germline CDR1 SGHVS, CDR2 FNYEAQ. Trimming removed 4 bases from V and 8 bases from J; junction bases left unmatched: 7. The CDR3 sequence is 15 residues long. The CDR3, as DNA: TGTGCCAGCAGCTCAGGACAGGGTCTTGATTCACCCCTCCACTTT. Translation: CASSSGQGLDSPLHF.

This clone was counted once. The J gene is TRBJ1-2, the V gene TRBV19; D remains ambiguous. The V gene lost 0 bases and the J gene lost 6 bases, with 8 bases spanning the gap. Germline V gene lookup returns CDR1 LNHDA and CDR2 SQIVND (reference sequence). CDR3 size: 13 residues. CDR3 loop: CASSIDLDNGYTF. The CDR3 nucleotides are TGTGCCAGTAGTATAGATCTTGACAATGGCTACACCTTC.